Shown below are 6 T cell receptor beta chains from a single sample sequenced in a study of T cell repertoires in cytomegalovirus infection. Their antigens are not known. TCRdb itself ran the reads through MiXCR, one entry per CDR3 protein. The data contain about 830,000 distinct CDR3 sequences, 30% to 35% of them singletons. Sequences were derived from cultured CD8+ T cells from PBMCs, sampled from culture after CMV antigen stimulation. The receptors were gathered from a human donor in good health (CMV status not recorded). Some clones in this sample may be carry-over from other donors' samples.

Regarding this clonotype: It is likely a read error, because the conserved phenylalanine at the end of the CDR3 is missing. V gene TRBV19 combines with J gene TRBJ2-1; 9 bases fit TRBD1. Germline V gene lookup returns CDR1 LNHDA and CDR2 SQIVND (reference sequence). V trimming: 5 bases; J trimming: 2 bases; junction bases outside the gene matches: 7. The CDR3 is made up of 16 amino acids. The CDR3 spells CASSEGTGWAYNEQFI. The CDR3, as DNA: TGTGCCAGTAGTGAAGGGACAGGGTGGGCCTACAATGAGCAGTTCATC.

This clonotype was seen a few times. V usage is TRBV7-9 and J usage is TRBJ2-2; D is unresolved. Germline lookup yields CDR1 SEHNR and CDR2 FQNEAQ (reference sequence). The CDR3 extends over 14 amino acids. V was pared by 5 bases and J by 5 bases, with 12 bases between. CDR3 region: CASSPILRTGELFF. DNA of the CDR3: TGTGCCAGCAGCCCGATACTGAGGACCGGGGAGCTGTTTTTT.

The chain uses TRBV28 and TRBJ2-6; the D call may be TRBD1 or TRBD2 (5 bases each). From germline, CDR1 is MDHEN and CDR2 SYDVKM. This CDR3 has 16 amino acids. V was shortened by 5 bases and J by 4 bases, with 15 bases between the two germline ends. As DNA, the CDR3 is TGTGCCAGCAGTCCCCTGGCAGGGACGGGGGCCAACGTCCTGACTTTC. Translating gives CASSPLAGTGANVLTF.

This clonotype appeared a few times. V and J are TRBV4-1 and TRBJ2-1, with 7 bases fitting TRBD1. The trim removed 4 bases at V and 2 bases at J, leaving 5 bases unmatched. Germline V CDR1 and CDR2: MGHRA, YSYEKL. The CDR3 runs 15 residues. CDR3 in DNA: TGCGCCAGCAGCCGTAGACAGGGAGCCTACAATGAGCAGTTCTTC. Translating gives CASSRRQGAYNEQFF.

About this clonotype: One end of the junction does not line up with germline, which may come from a read error. V and J are TRBV11-3 and TRBJ1-5; D gene ambiguous. The germline gives CDR1 SGHNT, CDR2 YENEEA. There are 16 residues in the CDR3. CDR3 bases: TGTGCCAGCAGCTTAGTGGCCGGATCTCTGGATCAGTCCCAGCATTTT. It specifies CASSLVAGSLDQSQHF.

This clonotype was seen more than once but under ten times. This chain links TRBV25-1 with TRBJ1-1; D gene unclear. V lost 0 bases, J lost 0 bases, and 20 bases lay in between. In germline, CDR1 is MGHDK, CDR2 SYGVNS. The CDR3 sequence is 19 residues long. The CDR3 spells CASSEYFMELPLMNTEAFF. The CDR3 coding sequence is TGTGCCAGCAGTGAATATTTTATGGAGCTACCCCTCATGAACACTGAAGCTTTCTTT.